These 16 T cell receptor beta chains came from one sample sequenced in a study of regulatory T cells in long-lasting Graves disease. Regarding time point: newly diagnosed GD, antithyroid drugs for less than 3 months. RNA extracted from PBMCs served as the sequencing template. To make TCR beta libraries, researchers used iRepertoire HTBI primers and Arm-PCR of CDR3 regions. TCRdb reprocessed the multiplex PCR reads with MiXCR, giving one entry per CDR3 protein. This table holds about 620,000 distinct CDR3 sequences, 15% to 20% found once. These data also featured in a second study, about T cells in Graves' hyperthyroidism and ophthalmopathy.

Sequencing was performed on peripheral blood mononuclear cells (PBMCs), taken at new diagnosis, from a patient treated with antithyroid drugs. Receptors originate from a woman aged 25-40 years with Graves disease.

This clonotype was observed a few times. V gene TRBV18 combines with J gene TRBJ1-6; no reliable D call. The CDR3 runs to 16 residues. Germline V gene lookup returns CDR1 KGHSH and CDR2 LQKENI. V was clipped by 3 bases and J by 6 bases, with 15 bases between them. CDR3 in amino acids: CASSPGSPRSNSPLHF. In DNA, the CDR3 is TGTGCCAGCTCACCGGGGAGTCCTAGGAGTAATTCACCCCTCCACTTT. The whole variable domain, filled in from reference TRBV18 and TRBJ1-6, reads NAGVMQNPRHLVRRRGQEARLRCSPMKGHSHVYWYRQLPEEGLKFMVYLQKENIIDESGMPKERFSAEFPKEGPSILRIQQVVRGDSAAYFCASSPGSPRSNSPLHFGNGTRLTVT.

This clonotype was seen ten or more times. CDR3 amino acids: CASSAGGATEAFF. The CDR3 DNA reads as TGTGCCAGCAGCGCGGGGGGGGCCACTGAAGCTTTCTTT. The chain combines TRBV6-1 with TRBJ1-1, with a possible D match to TRBD1 (6 bases). The germline V and J ends were trimmed by 6 bases and 4 bases, with 12 bases remaining between them. This CDR3 has 13 amino acids. Germline V gene sequence: CDR1 MNHNS, CDR2 SASEGT.

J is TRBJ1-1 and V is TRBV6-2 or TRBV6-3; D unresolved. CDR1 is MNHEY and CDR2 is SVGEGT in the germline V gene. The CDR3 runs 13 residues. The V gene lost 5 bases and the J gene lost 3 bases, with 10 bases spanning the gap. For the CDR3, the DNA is TGTGCCAGCAGTGTACGGCCGGACACTGAAGCTTTCTTT. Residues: CASSVRPDTEAFF.

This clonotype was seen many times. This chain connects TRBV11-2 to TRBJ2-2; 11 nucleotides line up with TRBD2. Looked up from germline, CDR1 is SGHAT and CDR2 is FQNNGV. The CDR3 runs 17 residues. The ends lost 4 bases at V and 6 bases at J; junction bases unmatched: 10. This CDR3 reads CASSSGTSGSSAGELFF. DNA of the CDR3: TGTGCCAGCAGCTCCGGGACTAGCGGAAGTTCGGCCGGGGAGCTGTTTTTT.

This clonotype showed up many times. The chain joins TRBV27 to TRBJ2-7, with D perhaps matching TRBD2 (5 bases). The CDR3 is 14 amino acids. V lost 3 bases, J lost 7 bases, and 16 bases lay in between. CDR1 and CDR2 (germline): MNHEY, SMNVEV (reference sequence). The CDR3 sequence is CASSLSSPSGEQYF. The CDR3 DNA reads TGTGCCAGCAGTTTGAGTTCCCCTTCGGGGGAGCAGTACTTC.

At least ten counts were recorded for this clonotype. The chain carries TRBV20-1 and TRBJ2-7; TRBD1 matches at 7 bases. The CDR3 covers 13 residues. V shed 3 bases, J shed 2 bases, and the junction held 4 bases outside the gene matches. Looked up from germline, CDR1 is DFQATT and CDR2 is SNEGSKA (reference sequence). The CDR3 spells CSASGDSPYEQYF. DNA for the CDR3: TGCAGTGCTAGTGGGGACAGTCCCTACGAGCAGTACTTC.

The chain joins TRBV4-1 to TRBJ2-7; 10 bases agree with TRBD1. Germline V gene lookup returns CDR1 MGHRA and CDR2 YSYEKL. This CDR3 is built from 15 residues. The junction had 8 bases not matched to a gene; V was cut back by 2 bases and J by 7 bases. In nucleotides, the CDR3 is TGCGCCAGCAGCCAAAGAGCCGGGACAGGGGAAGAGCAGTACTTC. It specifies CASSQRAGTGEEQYF.

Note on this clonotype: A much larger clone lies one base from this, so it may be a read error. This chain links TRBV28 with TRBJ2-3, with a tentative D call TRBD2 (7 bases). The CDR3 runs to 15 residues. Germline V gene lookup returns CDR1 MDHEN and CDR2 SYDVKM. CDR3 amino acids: CASSLRGGGADTRYF. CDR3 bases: TGTGCCAGCTCTCTAAGGGGGGGTGGAGCAGATACGCGGTATTTT. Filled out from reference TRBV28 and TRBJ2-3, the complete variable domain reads DVKVTQSSRYLVKRTGEKVFLECVQDMDHENMFWYRQDPGLGLRLIYFSYDVKMKEKGDIPEGYSVSREKKERFSLILESASTNQTSMYLCASSLRGGGADTRYFGPGTRLTVL.

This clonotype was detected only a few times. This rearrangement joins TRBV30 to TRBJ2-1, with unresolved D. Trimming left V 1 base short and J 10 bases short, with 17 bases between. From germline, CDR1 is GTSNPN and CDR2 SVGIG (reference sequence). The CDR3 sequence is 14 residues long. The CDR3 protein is CAWSEPFGLKEQFF. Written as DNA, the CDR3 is TGTGCCTGGAGTGAACCGTTTGGTCTTAAGGAGCAGTTCTTC. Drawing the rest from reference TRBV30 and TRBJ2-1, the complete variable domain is SQTIHQWPATLVQPVGSPLSLECTVEGTSNPNLYWYRQAAGRGLQLLFYSVGIGQISSEVPQNLSASRPQDRQFILSSKKLLLSDSGFYLCAWSEPFGLKEQFFGPGTRLTVL.

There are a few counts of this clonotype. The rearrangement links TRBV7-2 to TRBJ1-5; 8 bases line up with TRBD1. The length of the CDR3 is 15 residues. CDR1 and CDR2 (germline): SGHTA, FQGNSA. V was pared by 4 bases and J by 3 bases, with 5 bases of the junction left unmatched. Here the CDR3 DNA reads TGTGCCAGCAGCTGGACGGGACAGGCCAATCAGCCCCAGCATTTT. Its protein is CASSWTGQANQPQHF.

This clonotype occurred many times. CDR3 amino acids: CASRLPGTGHQETQYF. The CDR3 DNA is TGTGCCAGCAGGCTCCCCGGGACAGGGCACCAAGAGACCCAGTACTTC. J is TRBJ2-5 and V is TRBV28; 9 nucleotides agree with TRBD1. Germline CDR1 and CDR2: MDHEN and SYDVKM. The CDR3 runs to 16 residues. Trimming took 6 bases from V and 0 from J; bases not matched to a gene: 8.

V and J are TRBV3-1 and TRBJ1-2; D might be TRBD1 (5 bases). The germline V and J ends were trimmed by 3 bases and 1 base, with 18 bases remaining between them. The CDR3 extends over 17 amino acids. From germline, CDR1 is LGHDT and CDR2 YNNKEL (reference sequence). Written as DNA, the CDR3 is TGTGCCAGCAGCCATAGCCGGGACGCAGAGATTAACTATGGCTACACCTTC. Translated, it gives CASSHSRDAEINYGYTF.

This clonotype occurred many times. This CDR3 is CASRGHEGDVTYNEQFF. The CDR3 DNA reads TGTGCCAGCAGGGGTCATGAGGGAGATGTTACCTACAATGAGCAGTTCTTC. V is TRBV28 and J is TRBJ2-1, with D maybe TRBD2 (5 bases). The CDR3 is 17 amino acids. The V end was cut by 6 bases, the J end by 2 bases, with 20 bases between. CDR1 and CDR2 (germline): MDHEN, SYDVKM.

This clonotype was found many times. Here the CDR3 reads CASRTTGTGDYNEQFF. The CDR3 DNA reads as TGTGCCAGCAGGACTACCGGGACAGGGGACTACAATGAGCAGTTCTTC. The chain joins TRBV11-2 to TRBJ2-1, with 10 positions matching TRBD1. After removal of 6 bases from V and 3 bases from J, the junction contained 8 bases not matched to a gene. Germline values: CDR1 SGHAT, CDR2 FQNNGV. CDR3 size: 16 residues.

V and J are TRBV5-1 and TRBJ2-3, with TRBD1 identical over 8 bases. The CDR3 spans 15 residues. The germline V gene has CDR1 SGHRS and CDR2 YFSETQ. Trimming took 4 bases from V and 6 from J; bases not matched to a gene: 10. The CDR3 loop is CASSPNQGASDTQYF. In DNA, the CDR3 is TGCGCCAGCAGCCCGAACCAGGGGGCCTCGGATACGCAGTATTTT.

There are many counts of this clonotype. CDR3 loop: CSARRGQGVTDTQYF. The DNA of the CDR3 is TGCAGTGCGAGACGAGGACAGGGGGTAACAGATACGCAGTATTTT. The rearrangement uses TRBV20-1 and TRBJ2-3; TRBD1 agrees at 10 bases. The CDR3 is 15 residues long. Losses at the gene ends were 6 bases for V and 3 bases for J; bases not matched to a gene: 9. Germline CDR1 reads DFQATT; CDR2 reads SNEGSKA (reference sequence).